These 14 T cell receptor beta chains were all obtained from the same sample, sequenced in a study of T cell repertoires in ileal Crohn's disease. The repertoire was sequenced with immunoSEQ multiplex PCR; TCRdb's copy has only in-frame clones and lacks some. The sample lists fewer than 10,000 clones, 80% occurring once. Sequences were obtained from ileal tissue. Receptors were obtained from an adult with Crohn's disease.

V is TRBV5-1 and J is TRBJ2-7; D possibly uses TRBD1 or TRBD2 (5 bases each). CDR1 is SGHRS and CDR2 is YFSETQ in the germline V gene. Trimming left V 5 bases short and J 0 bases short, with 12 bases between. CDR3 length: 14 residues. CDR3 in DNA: TGCGCCAGCAGAGAACGGGACGGCTCCTACGAGCAGTACTTC. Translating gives CASRERDGSYEQYF.

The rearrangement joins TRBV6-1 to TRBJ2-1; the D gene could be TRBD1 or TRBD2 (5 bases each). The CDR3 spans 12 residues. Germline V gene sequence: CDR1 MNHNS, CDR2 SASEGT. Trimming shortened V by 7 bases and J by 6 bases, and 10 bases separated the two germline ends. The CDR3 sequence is CASNTRGNEQFF. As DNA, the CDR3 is TGTGCCAGCAATACTAGGGGCAATGAGCAGTTCTTC.

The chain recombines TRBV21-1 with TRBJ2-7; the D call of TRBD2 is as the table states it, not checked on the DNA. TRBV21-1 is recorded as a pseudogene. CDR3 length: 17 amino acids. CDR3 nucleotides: TGTGCCAGCAGTAGCGGTTGCAGAAACCCGTGGGACTACGAGCAGTACTTC. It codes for CASSSGCRNPWDYEQYF.

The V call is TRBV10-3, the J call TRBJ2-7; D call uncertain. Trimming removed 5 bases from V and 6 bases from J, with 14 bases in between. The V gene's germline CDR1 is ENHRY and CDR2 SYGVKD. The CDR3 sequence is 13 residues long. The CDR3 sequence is CAISRVSTSEQYF. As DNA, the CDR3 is TGTGCCATCAGTAGGGTTTCGACGAGCGAGCAGTACTTC.

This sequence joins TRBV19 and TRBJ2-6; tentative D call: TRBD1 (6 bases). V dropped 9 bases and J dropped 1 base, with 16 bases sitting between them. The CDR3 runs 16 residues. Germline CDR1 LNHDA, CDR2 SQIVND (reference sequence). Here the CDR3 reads CASPGHPPSGANVLTF. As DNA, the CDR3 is TGTGCCAGCCCGGGACACCCACCGTCTGGGGCCAACGTCCTGACTTTC.

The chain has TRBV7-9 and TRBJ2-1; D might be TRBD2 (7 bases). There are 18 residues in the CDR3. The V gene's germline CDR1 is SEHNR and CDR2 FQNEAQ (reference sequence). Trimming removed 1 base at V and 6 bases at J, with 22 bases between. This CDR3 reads CASSLEWGVGRGVNEQFF. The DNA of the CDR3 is TGTGCCAGCAGCTTAGAGTGGGGTGTGGGGAGGGGGGTCAATGAGCAGTTCTTC.

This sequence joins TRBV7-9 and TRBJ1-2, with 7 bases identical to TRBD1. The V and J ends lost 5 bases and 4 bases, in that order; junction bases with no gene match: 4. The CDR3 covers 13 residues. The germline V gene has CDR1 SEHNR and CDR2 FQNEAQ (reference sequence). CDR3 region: CASSRGQAYGYTF. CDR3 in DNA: TGTGCCAGCAGCCGAGGACAGGCCTATGGCTACACCTTC.

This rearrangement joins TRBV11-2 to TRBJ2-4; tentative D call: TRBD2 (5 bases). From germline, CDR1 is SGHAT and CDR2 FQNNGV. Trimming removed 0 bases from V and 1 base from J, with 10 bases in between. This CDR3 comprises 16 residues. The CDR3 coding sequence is TGTGCCAGCAGCTTAGACAGCGGAGGCGCCAAAAACATTCAGTACTTC. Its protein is CASSLDSGGAKNIQYF.

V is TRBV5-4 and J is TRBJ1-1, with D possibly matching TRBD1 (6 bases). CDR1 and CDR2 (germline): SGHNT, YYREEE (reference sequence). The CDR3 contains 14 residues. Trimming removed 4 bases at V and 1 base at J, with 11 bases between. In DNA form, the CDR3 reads TGTGCCAGCAGCGGCGGGGGCCCGAACACTGAAGCTTTCTTT. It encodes CASSGGGPNTEAFF. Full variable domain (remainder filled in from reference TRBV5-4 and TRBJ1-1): ETGVTQSPTHLIKTRGQQVTLRCSSQSGHNTVSWYQQALGQGPQFIFQYYREEENGRGNFPPRFSGLQFPNYSSELNVNALELDDSALYLCASSGGGPNTEAFFGQGTRLTVV.

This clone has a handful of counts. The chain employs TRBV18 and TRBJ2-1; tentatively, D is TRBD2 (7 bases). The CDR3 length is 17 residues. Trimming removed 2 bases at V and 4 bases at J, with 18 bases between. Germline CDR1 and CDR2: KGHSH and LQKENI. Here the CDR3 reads CASSPRGGETLYNEQFF. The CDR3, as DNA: TGTGCCAGCTCACCAAGGGGGGGCGAGACCCTATACAATGAGCAGTTCTTC.

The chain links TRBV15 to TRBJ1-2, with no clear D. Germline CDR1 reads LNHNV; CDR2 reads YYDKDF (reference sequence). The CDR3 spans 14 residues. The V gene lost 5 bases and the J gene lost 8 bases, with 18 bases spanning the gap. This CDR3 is CATSGRTYVGGYTF. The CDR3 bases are TGTGCCACCAGCGGACGAACATACGTGGGGGGCTACACCTTC.

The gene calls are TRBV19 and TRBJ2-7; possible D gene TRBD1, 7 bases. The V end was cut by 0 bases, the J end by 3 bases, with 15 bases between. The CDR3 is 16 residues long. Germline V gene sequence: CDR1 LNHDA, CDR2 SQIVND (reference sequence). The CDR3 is CASSIDLGGGIYEQYF. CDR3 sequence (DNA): TGTGCCAGTAGTATAGACCTTGGAGGGGGCATCTACGAGCAGTACTTC.

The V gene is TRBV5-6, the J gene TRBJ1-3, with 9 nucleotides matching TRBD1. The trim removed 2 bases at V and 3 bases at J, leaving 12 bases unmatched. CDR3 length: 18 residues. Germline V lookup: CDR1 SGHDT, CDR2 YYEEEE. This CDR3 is CASSFYWTGDVGGNTIYF. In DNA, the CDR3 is TGTGCCAGCAGCTTCTACTGGACAGGGGATGTGGGTGGAAACACCATATATTTT.

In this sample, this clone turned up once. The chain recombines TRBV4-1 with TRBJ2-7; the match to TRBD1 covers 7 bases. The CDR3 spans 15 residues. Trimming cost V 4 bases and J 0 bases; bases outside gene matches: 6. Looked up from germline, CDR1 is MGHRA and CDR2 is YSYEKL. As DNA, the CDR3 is TGCGCCAGCAGCCTTAACCGGGACAGCTCCTACGAGCAGTACTTC. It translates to CASSLNRDSSYEQYF.